A single T cell receptor (beta chain) is shown here with its context. Its antigen is still unknown. There are no base qualities to consult, and no much larger clone falls within one base. Ficoll-Paque density gradient centrifugation was used to isolate PBMCs. The data are from a study of T-cell memory formation after mild COVID-19 (TCRdb year 2021). Study-level background: Most TCR sequence clusters were specific to one of the two donors. T-cell clones expanding and contracting after mild COVID-19 in a couple of donors were tracked by longitudinal TCRalpha and TCRbeta repertoire sequencing. Two young, previously healthy adult volunteers, one female and one male, were included in the cohort. The paper as a whole reports these results and caveats: Only two mild cases were covered in the study, and larger cohorts including severe cases with pre-infection samples were considered necessary. SARS-CoV-2 specificity was not confirmed for the second-wave clones peaking on day 37. Clones contracting from day 15 to 85 had balanced CD4/CD8 phenotypes, while a second wave expanding from day 15 to 37 was biased towards CD4+. Contracting CD4+ clones turned up mainly in the CM and EM memory subsets, whereas EMRA was where CD8+ clones were enriched. The detection of some responding clones in pre-infection memory suggests that pre-existing cross-reactive memory T cells joined the SARS-CoV-2 response.

Sequencing relied on an Illumina NovaSeq 6000. TCRalpha and TCRbeta cDNA libraries were constructed by 5'RACE with constant-segment primers, with sample barcodes and unique molecular identifiers being introduced. RNA was extracted from every sample with Trizol reagent. Library amplification was performed in two PCR steps, and a second sample barcode and Illumina TruSeq adapters were introduced in the second step. Sequencing of the libraries was done on an Illumina NovaSeq, producing 2 x 150 bp paired-end reads. As for the original processing: With migec v1.2.7, reads were demultiplexed and then collapsed into UMI-guided consensus sequences. Using mixcr v2.1.11, the UMI consensuses were aligned to TRA and TRB V and J templates and assembled into clonotypes. A clonotype was counted as expanded or contracted only if both edgeR and NoisET called the change significant, with noise models trained on biological replicates. For edgeR calls, the cutoffs were a false discovery rate-adjusted p below 0.01 and a log2 fold-change threshold of 1. As an exploratory analysis of dynamics, PCA with hierarchical clustering was applied to max-normalized trajectories of the 1000 most abundant clonotypes. Each responding clone was given a CD4 or CD8 phenotype based on the CD4+ and CD8+ repertoires, which had been sequenced separately. TCRdb passed the public sequencing reads through fastp at Q25 and MiXCR, retaining productive beta sequences. Identical CDR3 protein sequences are pooled into one entry, listed with their most common genes and DNA. TCRdb, rather than the study authors, made the V and J calls. This sample holds 45,000 to 65,000 distinct CDR3 sequences; more than 8% were observed only once. More than 0.95% of the sample is taken by the ten largest.

The cysteine opens and the phenylalanine closes a CDR3 of 16 amino acids. The sequence is cut down to CDR3 DNA, 48 bases in frame from base 1. V sheds 3 bases and J sheds 5 bases, leaving 17 bases between their ends. The germline V gene (reference sequence) supplies CDR1 LGHDT and CDR2 YNNKEL. Sequencing used PBMCs or a T cell subset sorted from them (not recorded which). The TCR sequence derives from a young man who had mild COVID-19 (a few samples of this study predate the infection). The sample titles of this study are shuffled in the database, so cell type and time point are left out; the donor was told from shared clones. The rearranged segments are TRBV3-1 and TRBJ2-1; the D gene is possibly TRBD1 or TRBD2, each agreeing over 6 bases. The DNA sequence is given as TGTGCCAGCAGCCACCGAAGGGGGGCTCTGAACAATGAGCAGTTCTTC. Its translation reads: CASSHRRGALNNEQFF.